The sequence of this T cell receptor beta chain was determined in a study of blood T cell repertoires in COVID-19. Only in-frame clones appear in the TCRdb table, and some are missing; sequencing was by immunoSEQ multiplex PCR. Among roughly 250,000 clones listed, about 84% were seen once. The junction had 11 bases not matched to a gene; V was cut back by 7 bases and J by 10 bases. The CDR3 is 14 amino acids. In germline, CDR1 is MNHEY, CDR2 SMNVEV (reference sequence). This clone was counted between two and nine times. This sequence joins TRBV27 and TRBJ1-4; 8 positions match TRBD1. The material sequenced was PBMCs or T cells enriched from blood (not recorded which). This sequence originates from a woman in her forties or fifties who had recovered from COVID-19. CDR3: CASKGDRIEGKLFF. CDR3 in DNA: TGTGCCAGCAAAGGGGACAGGATCGAGGGAAAACTGTTTTTT.